A selection of T cell receptor beta chains follows, all from one sample in a study of T cells in Graves' hyperthyroidism and ophthalmopathy. TCRdb used MiXCR to reprocess the multiplex PCR reads, holding one entry per CDR3 protein. The sample has fewer than 750,000 distinct CDR3 sequences; approximately 15% are singletons. The sample comprised blood. All receptors come from a woman between 45 and 60 years old with Graves' ophthalmopathy. The CDR3 runs from the conserved cysteine through the conserved F or W. The D gene is left open where the match is weak. Some rows have no size entry. The others give once, few or many, or a class for an expanded clone.

V,D,J,size,CDR3,DNA
TRBV20-1,NA,TRBJ1-5,few,CSARDPQGGQPQHF,TGCAGTGCTAGAGATCCACAGGGAGGGCAGCCCCAGCATTTT
TRBV3-1,NA,TRBJ2-3,many,CASSQEGFGTDTQYF,TGTGCCAGCAGCCAAGAAGGTTTCGGCACAGATACGCAGTATTTT
TRBV28,NA,TRBJ2-3,few,CASSSPAPPGADTQYF,TGTGCCAGCAGTTCCCCGGCCCCGCCCGGGGCAGATACGCAGTATTTT
TRBV6-1,TRBD1,TRBJ1-2,many,CASSFDRGNGYTF,TGTGCCAGCAGCTTCGACAGGGGAAATGGCTACACCTTC
TRBV5-1,NA,TRBJ2-3,many,CASSLAQSTDTQYF,TGCGCCAGCAGCTTGGCTCAAAGCACAGATACGCAGTATTTT
TRBV12-3/TRBV12-4,NA,TRBJ2-1,NA,CAGSFRGNEQFF,TGTGCCGGCAGTTTTCGCGGCAATGAGCAGTTCTTC
TRBV5-5,NA,TRBJ2-5,NA,CASSLGLLGGGTQYF,TGTGCCAGCAGCTTGGGGCTCCTAGGAGGGGGGACCCAGTACTTC
TRBV5-8,NA,TRBJ2-7,NA,CASTRARGYEQYF,TGTGCCAGCACTCGGGCCCGGGGCTACGAGCAGTACTTC
TRBV7-2,NA,TRBJ2-1,many,CASSSITGSNSYNEQFF,TGTGCCAGCAGCTCGATTACCGGGTCTAACTCCTACAATGAGCAGTTCTTC
TRBV20-1,TRBD2,TRBJ2-1,NA,CSALPSGSFGEQFF,TGCAGTGCTCTCCCTAGCGGGAGCTTCGGTGAGCAGTTCTTC
TRBV3-2,NA,TRBJ2-1,many,CASSQVGSGSGFNEQFF,NA
TRBV19,NA,TRBJ1-2,many,CASNLGAAMVYGYTF,TGTGCCAGTAACCTGGGGGCAGCTATGGTTTATGGCTACACCTTC
TRBV20-1,NA,TRBJ2-5,many,CSARDPRGLAAETQYF,TGCAGTGCTAGAGATCCTCGCGGATTAGCGGCGGAGACCCAGTACTTC
TRBV7-3,NA,TRBJ1-6,few,CASSLTGPSSYNSPLHF,TGTGCCAGCAGCTTAACGGGACCGAGCTCCTATAATTCACCCCTCCACTTT
TRBV2,NA,TRBJ2-2,few,CASSEQGGWGPGELFF,TGTGCCAGCAGTGAGCAGGGCGGGTGGGGTCCCGGGGAGCTGTTTTTT
TRBV7-9,TRBD1,TRBJ1-1,many,CASSRFDRGTEAFF,TGTGCCAGCAGCCGATTTGACAGGGGAACTGAAGCTTTCTTT